This T cell receptor beta chain was captured by sequencing in a study of T-cell memory formation after mild COVID-19. In germline, CDR1 is SGHRS, CDR2 YFSETQ. With 4 bases removed from V and 6 bases from J, the gap between germline ends came to 13 bases. This CDR3 is built from 13 residues. There are a few counts of this clonotype. MiXCR, run by TCRdb on the 5' RACE reads, gives a single entry per CDR3 protein. Among approximately 300,000 distinct CDR3 sequences listed, approximately 19% were seen once. Sequences were obtained from PBMCs or a T cell subset sorted from them (not recorded which). This chain joins TRBV5-1 and TRBJ1-1; a weak D match, TRBD1 (5 bases). The origin of this receptor is a man aged 18 to 29 who had mild COVID-19 (a few samples of this study predate the infection). Cell type and time point are not known. Here the CDR3 DNA reads TGCGCCAGCAGCCCGGGACCGGAGGCTGAAGCTTTCTTT. It translates to CASSPGPEAEAFF.